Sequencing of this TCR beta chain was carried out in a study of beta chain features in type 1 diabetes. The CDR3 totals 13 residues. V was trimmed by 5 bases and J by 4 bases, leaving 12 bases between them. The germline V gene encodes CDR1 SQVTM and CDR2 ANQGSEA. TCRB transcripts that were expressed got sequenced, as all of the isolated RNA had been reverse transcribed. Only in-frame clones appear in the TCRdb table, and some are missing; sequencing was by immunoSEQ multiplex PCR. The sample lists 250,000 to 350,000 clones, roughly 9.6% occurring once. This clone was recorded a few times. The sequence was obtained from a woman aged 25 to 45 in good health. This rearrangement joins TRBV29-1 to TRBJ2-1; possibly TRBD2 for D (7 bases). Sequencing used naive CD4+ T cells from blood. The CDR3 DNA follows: TGCAGCGTTAGGGGGACTACGTACAATGAGCAGTTCTTC. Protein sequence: CSVRGTTYNEQFF.